The 11 T cell receptor beta chains presented below share a single source sample, sequenced in a study of blood T cell repertoires in COVID-19. Only in-frame clones appear in the TCRdb table, and some are missing; sequencing was by immunoSEQ multiplex PCR. The sample yields around 52,000 clones, 65% to 85% seen once. The sequencing sample was made of peripheral blood. The receptors were gathered from a human donor in a cohort sampled during active COVID-19.

The V and J genes are TRBV27 and TRBJ1-6; 7 positions match TRBD1. V shed 5 bases, J shed 5 bases, and the junction held 6 bases outside the gene matches. The germline V gene encodes CDR1 MNHEY and CDR2 SMNVEV (reference sequence). The CDR3 has 15 residues. CDR3: CASSRPRGDNSPLHF. CDR3 DNA: TGTGCCAGCAGTAGGCCCAGGGGGGATAATTCACCCCTCCACTTT.

This clone was seen just once. V and J are TRBV19 and TRBJ2-7; D unclear. V dropped 5 bases and J dropped 8 bases, with 13 bases sitting between them. The germline CDR1 and CDR2 sequences are LNHDA and SQIVND (reference sequence). The CDR3 has 12 residues. For the CDR3, the DNA is TGTGCCAGTAGTCTCCCCCAGTCCCAGCAGTACTTC. It yields the protein CASSLPQSQQYF.

This chain joins TRBV3-1 (or the pseudogene TRBV3-2) and TRBJ2-6, with D perhaps matching TRBD1 (7 bases). V was trimmed by 8 bases and J by 4 bases, leaving 18 bases between them. This CDR3 is built from 16 residues. Germline CDR1 LGHDT, CDR2 YNNKEL (reference sequence). This chain's CDR3 is CASGGGGGSGANVLTF. The CDR3 coding sequence is TGTGCCAGCGGGGGAGGAGGGGGCTCCGGGGCCAACGTCCTGACTTTC.

This sequence joins TRBV11-2 and TRBJ2-1, with 7 nucleotides matching TRBD2. CDR1 and CDR2 (germline): SGHAT, FQNNGV. The trim removed 1 base at V and 1 base at J, leaving 1 base unmatched. The CDR3 length is 15 residues. DNA of the CDR3: TGTGCCAGCAGCTTAGTGCGGGGGTCCTACAATGAGCAGTTCTTC. It translates to CASSLVRGSYNEQFF.

This chain joins TRBV5-1 and TRBJ1-1, with D possibly being TRBD1 (6 bases). CDR3 length equals 14 residues. The germline V and J ends were trimmed by 1 base and 7 bases, with 14 bases remaining between them. The V gene's germline CDR1 is SGHRS and CDR2 YFSETQ. In DNA form, the CDR3 reads TGCGCCAGCAGCTTGCAACAGGGATTTGGTGAAGCTTTCTTT. Protein product: CASSLQQGFGEAFF.

The gene calls are TRBV2 and TRBJ2-5; no clear D gene. Germline lookup yields CDR1 SNHLY and CDR2 FYNNEI. Trimming left V 6 bases short and J 5 bases short, with 7 bases between. The CDR3 sequence is 11 residues long. CDR3 protein: CASSFSETQYF. DNA of the CDR3: TGTGCCAGCAGCTTCTCGGAGACCCAGTACTTC.

This clone was found a few times. This rearrangement joins TRBV10-3 to TRBJ2-1; D possibly corresponds to TRBD1 (5 bases). Deletions cut 3 bases from V and 8 bases from J, with 11 bases between. The germline gives CDR1 ENHRY, CDR2 SYGVKD. The CDR3 consists of 13 residues. CDR3 region: CAISEGAQDEQFF. Here the CDR3 DNA reads TGTGCCATCAGTGAAGGGGCTCAGGATGAGCAGTTCTTC.

This clone was recorded only once. This chain links TRBV5-1 with TRBJ1-1; D is unresolved. From germline, CDR1 is SGHRS and CDR2 YFSETQ. Trimming stripped 4 bases from V and 4 bases from J, with 14 bases between. CDR3 size: 14 residues. CDR3 nucleotide sequence: TGCGCCAGCAGCCAGGTTTCCAGAAGCACTGAAGCTTTCTTT. It encodes CASSQVSRSTEAFF.

The chain couples TRBV19 to TRBJ1-2; D is perhaps TRBD1 (6 bases). The germline V and J ends were trimmed by 3 bases and 7 bases, with 12 bases remaining between them. The CDR3 is 13 residues long. The V gene's germline CDR1 is LNHDA and CDR2 SQIVND (reference sequence). CDR3 coding DNA: TGTGCCAGTAGTATGGCCTCACAGGGTGGCTACACCTTC. Translating gives CASSMASQGGYTF.

This clone was found many times. The rearrangement links TRBV2 to TRBJ1-2, with D hard to call. There are 11 residues in the CDR3. The V gene lost 7 bases and the J gene lost 4 bases, with 7 bases spanning the gap. Germline lookup yields CDR1 SNHLY and CDR2 FYNNEI. CDR3: CASTRVYGYTF. The DNA of the CDR3 is TGTGCCAGCACCCGGGTCTATGGCTACACCTTC.

This chain joins TRBV7-9 and TRBJ2-1, with a weak D call TRBD2 (5 bases). Between the trimmed V and J ends, which lost 5 bases and 3 bases, there was a span of 17 bases. CDR3 length: 16 amino acids. Germline V lookup: CDR1 SEHNR, CDR2 FQNEAQ (reference sequence). The CDR3 protein is CASSAHGLALYNEQFF. CDR3 coding DNA: TGTGCCAGCAGCGCCCATGGGCTAGCCCTCTACAATGAGCAGTTCTTC.